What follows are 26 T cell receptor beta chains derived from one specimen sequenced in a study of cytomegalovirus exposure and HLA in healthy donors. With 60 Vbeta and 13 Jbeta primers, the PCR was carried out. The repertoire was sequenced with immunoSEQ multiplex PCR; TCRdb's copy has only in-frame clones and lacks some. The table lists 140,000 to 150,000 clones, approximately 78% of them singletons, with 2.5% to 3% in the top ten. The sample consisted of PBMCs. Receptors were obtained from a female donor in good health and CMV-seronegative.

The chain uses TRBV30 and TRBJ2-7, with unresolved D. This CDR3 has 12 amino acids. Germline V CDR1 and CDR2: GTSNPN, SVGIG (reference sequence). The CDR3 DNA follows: TGTTCCAAGAAGAAGGCGGCCTACGAGCAGTACTTC. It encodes CSKKKAAYEQYF. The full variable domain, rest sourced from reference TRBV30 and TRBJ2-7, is SQTIHQWPATLVQPVGSPLSLECTVEGTSNPNLYWYRQAAGRGLQLLFYSVGIGQISSEVPQNLSASRPQDRQFILSSKKLLLSDSGFYLCSKKKAAYEQYFGPGTRLTVT.

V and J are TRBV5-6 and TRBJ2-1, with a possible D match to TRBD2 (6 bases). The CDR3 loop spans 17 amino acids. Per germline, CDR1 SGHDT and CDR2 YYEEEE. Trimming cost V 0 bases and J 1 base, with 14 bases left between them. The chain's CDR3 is CASSLVAVGLSYNEQFF. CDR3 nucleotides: TGTGCCAGCAGCTTGGTAGCGGTAGGCCTTTCCTACAATGAGCAGTTCTTC.

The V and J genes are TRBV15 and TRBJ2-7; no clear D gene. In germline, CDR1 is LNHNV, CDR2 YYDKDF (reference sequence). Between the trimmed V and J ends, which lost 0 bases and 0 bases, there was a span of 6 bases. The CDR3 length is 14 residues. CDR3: CATSRDLSSYEQYF. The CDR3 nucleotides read TGTGCCACCAGCAGAGACCTTTCCTCCTACGAGCAGTACTTC.

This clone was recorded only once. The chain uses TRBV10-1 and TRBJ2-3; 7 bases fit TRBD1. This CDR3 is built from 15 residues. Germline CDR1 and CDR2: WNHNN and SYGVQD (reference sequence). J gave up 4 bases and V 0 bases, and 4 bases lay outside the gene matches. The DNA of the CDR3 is TGCGCCAGCAGTGAGTCGACAGGGCCCCCAGATACGCAGTATTTT. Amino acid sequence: CASSESTGPPDTQYF.

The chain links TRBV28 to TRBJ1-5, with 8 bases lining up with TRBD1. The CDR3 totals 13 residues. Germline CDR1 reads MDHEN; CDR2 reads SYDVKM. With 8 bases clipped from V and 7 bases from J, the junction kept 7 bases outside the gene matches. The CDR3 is CASQGAYGQPQHF. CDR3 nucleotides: TGTGCCAGCCAGGGGGCTTACGGACAGCCCCAGCATTTT.

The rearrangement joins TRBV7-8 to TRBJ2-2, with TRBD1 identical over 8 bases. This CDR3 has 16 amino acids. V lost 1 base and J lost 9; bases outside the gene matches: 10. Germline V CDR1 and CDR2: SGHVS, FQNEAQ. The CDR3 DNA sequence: TGTGCCAGCAGCTTAGAGGGGACAGGATTCGTCCGGGAGCTGTTTTTT. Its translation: CASSLEGTGFVRELFF.

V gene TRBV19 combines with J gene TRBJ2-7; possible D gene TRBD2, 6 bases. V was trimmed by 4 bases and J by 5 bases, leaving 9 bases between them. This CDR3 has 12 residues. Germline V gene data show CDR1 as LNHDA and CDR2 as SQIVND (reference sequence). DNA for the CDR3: TGTGCCAGTAGTAATCCGGGGGACGAGCAGTACTTC. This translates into CASSNPGDEQYF.

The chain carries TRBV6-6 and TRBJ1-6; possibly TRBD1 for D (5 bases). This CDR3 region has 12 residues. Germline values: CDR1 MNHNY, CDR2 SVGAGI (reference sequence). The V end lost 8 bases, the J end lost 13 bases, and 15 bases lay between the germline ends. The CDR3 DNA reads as TGTGCCAGCGCCGTCCTGGGGCGGCCCCTCCACTTT. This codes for CASAVLGRPLHF.

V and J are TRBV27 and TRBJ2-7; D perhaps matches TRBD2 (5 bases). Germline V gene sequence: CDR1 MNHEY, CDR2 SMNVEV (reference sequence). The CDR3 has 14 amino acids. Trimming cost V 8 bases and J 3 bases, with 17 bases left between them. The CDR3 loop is CASSPPRASYEQYF. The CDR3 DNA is TGTGCCAGCTCCCCCCCGAGGGCCAGCTACGAGCAGTACTTC.

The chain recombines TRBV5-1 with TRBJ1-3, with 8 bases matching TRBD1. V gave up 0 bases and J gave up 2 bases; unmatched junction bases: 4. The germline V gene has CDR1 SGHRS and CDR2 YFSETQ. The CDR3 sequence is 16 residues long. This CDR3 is CASSLGQGSAGNTIYF. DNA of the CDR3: TGCGCCAGCAGCTTGGGACAGGGGAGCGCTGGAAACACCATATATTTT.

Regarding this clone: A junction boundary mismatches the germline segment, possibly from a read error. The DNA for the CDR3 is TGTGCCAGCAGTCGTTGCAAAGGGACAACTAACTATGGCTACCCCTTC. Its protein is CASSRCKGTTNYGYPF. V and J are TRBV6-7 and TRBJ1-2; weak D call: TRBD1 (6 bases). TRBV6-7 is flagged as an ORF with uncertain function. The CDR3 is made up of 16 amino acids.

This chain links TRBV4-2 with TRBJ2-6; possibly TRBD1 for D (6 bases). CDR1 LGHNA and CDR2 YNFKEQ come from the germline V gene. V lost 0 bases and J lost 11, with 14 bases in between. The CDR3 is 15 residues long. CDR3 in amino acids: CASSQDRTPGDVLTF. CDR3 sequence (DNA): TGTGCCAGCAGCCAAGATAGGACCCCAGGGGACGTCCTGACTTTC.

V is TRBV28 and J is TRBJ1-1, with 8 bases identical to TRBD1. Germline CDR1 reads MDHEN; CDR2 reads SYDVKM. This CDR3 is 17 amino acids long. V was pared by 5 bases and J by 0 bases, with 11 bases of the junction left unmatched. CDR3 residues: CASSPWTGRLMNTEAFF. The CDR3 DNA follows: TGTGCCAGCAGTCCATGGACAGGGAGACTCATGAACACTGAAGCTTTCTTT.

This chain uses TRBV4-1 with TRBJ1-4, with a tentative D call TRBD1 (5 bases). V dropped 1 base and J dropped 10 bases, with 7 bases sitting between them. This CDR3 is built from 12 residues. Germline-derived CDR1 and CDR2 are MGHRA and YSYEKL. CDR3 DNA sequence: TGCGCCAGCAGCCAAGTGGGGGGAAAACTGTTTTTT. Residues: CASSQVGGKLFF.

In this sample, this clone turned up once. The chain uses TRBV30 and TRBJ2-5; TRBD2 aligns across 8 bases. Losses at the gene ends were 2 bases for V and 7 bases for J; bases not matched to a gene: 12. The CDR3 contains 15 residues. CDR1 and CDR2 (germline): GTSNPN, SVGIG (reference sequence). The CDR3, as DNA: TGTGCCTGGAGTACCCCGGGACTAGTGTCAAGGACCCAGTACTTC. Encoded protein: CAWSTPGLVSRTQYF.

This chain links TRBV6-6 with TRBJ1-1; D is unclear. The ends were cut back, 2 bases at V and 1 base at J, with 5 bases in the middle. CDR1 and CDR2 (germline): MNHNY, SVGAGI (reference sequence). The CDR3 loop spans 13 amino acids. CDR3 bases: TGTGCCAGCAGTTACGCGGAGAACACTGAAGCTTTCTTT. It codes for CASSYAENTEAFF.

The CDR3 bases are TGTGCCAGCCGCCGACAGGCTCTCGGTGAGACCCAGTACTTC. The encoded protein is CASRRQALGETQYF. The chain recombines TRBV27 with TRBJ2-5, with D possibly being TRBD1 (6 bases). Germline V gene lookup returns CDR1 MNHEY and CDR2 SMNVEV (reference sequence). The CDR3 consists of 14 residues. Trimming removed 8 bases at V and 5 bases at J, with 18 bases between.

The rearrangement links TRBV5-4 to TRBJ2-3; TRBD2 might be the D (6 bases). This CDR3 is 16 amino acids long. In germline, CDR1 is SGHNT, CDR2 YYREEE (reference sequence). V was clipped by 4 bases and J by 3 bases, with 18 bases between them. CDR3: CASSQPGPRGTDTQYF. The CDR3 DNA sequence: TGTGCCAGCAGCCAACCAGGACCTCGGGGGACAGATACGCAGTATTTT.

CDR3 bases: TGCAGCGTTGTTAGGCGGGTCAGGAGCTTACCCAGAGGCCTCTACGAGCAGTACTTC. This sequence encodes CSVVRRVRSLPRGLYEQYF. This rearrangement joins TRBV29-1 to TRBJ2-7; perhaps TRBD2 as D (5 bases). The ends were cut back, 4 bases at V and 3 bases at J, with 31 bases in the middle. Germline values: CDR1 SQVTM, CDR2 ANQGSEA. CDR3 length: 19 residues.

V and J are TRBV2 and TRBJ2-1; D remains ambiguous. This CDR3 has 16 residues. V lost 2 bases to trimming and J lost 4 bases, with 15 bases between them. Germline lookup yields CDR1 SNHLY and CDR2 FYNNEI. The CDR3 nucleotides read TGTGCCAGCAGTGAACAGGTTACCCTTACTTACAATGAGCAGTTCTTC. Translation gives CASSEQVTLTYNEQFF.

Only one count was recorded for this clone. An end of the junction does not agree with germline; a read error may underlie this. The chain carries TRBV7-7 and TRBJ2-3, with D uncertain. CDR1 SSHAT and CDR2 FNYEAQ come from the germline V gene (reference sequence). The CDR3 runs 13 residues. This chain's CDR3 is CASSLGRPDTQYF. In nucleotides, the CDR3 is TGTGCTAGCAGCTTAGGTCGTCCAGATACGCAGTATTTT.

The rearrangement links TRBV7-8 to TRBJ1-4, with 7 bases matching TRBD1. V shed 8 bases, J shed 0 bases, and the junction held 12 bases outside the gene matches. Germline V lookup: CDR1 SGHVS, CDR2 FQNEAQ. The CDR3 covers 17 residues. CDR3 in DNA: TGTGCCAGCTGTCCGGGACAGATAGTCTCAACTAATGAAAAACTGTTTTTT. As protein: CASCPGQIVSTNEKLFF.

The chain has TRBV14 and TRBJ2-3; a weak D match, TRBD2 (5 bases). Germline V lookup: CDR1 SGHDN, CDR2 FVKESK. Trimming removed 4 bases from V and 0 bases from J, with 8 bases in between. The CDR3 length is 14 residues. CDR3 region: CASSPRTSTDTQYF. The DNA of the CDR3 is TGTGCCAGCAGCCCCCGGACTAGCACAGATACGCAGTATTTT. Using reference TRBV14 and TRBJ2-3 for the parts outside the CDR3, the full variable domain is EAGVTQFPSHSVIEKGQTVTLRCDPISGHDNLYWYRRVMGKEIKFLLHFVKESKQDESGMPNNRFLAERTGGTYSTLKVQPAELEDSGVYFCASSPRTSTDTQYFGPGTRLTVL.

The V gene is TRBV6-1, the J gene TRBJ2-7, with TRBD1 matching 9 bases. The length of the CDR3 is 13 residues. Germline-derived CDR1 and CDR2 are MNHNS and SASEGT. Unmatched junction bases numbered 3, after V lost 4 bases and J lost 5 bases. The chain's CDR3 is CASSVRTGDEQYF. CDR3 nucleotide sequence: TGTGCCAGCAGTGTACGGACAGGGGACGAGCAGTACTTC.

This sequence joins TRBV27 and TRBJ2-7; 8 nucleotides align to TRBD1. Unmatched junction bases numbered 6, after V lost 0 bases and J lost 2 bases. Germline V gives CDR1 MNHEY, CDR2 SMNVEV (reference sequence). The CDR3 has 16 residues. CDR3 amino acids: CASSLSGQGYAYEQYF. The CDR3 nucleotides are TGTGCCAGCAGTTTATCTGGACAGGGATATGCCTACGAGCAGTACTTC.

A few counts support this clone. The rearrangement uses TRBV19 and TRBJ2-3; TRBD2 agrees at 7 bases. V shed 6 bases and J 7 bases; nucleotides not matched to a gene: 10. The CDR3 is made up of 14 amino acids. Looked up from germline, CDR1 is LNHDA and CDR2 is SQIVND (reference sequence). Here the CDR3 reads CASSEVRDYNTQYF. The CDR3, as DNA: TGTGCCAGTAGCGAAGTCCGGGACTACAATACGCAGTATTTT.